This T cell receptor beta chain was found in a study of T cells expressing NK-cell markers. Germline V lookup: CDR1 DFQATT, CDR2 SNEGSKA (reference sequence). The CDR3 sequence is 13 residues long. Reprocessing the 5' RACE reads, TCRdb reports a single entry for every CDR3 protein and omits DNA. In total, the table holds about 150,000 distinct CDR3 sequences. This clonotype was sampled from a man between 18 and 35 years old in good health. Sequencing was carried out using blood T cells: a sorted CD56 or NKG2C T cell subset, CD4+ or CD8+ T cells, or bulk PBMC T cells (not recorded which). V gene TRBV20-1 combines with J gene TRBJ2-1; the TCRdb D gene call, TRBD2, has no DNA to confirm it. The CDR3 is CSGGYSSYNEQFF.